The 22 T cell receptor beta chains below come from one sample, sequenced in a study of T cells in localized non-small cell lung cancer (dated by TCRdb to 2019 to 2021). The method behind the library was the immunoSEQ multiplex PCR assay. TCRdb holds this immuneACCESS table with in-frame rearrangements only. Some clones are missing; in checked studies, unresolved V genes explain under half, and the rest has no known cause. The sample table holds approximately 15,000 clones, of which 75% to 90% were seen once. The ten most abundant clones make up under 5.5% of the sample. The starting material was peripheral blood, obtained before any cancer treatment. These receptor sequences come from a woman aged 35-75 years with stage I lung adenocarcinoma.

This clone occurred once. This CDR3 is CASRETGRGSTDTQYF. Here the CDR3 DNA reads TGTGCCAGCAGAGAGACAGGGCGGGGGAGCACAGATACGCAGTATTTT. The rearrangement links TRBV6-4 to TRBJ2-3; D is perhaps TRBD1 or TRBD2 (7 bases each). This CDR3 has 16 residues. V lost 6 bases and J 0 bases, leaving 16 bases between the germline ends. CDR1 is MRHNA, CDR2 SNTAGT, per germline.

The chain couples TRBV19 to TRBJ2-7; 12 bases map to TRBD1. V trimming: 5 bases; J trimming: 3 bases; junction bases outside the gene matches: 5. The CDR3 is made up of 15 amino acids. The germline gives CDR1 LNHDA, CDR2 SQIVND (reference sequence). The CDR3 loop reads CASSPGTGGGYEQYF. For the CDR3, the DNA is TGTGCCAGTAGTCCCGGGACAGGGGGCGGCTACGAGCAGTACTTC.

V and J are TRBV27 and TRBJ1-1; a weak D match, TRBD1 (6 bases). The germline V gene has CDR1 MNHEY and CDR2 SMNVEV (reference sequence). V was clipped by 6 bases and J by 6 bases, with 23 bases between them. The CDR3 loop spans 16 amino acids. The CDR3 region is CASSFDPGQGRAEAFF. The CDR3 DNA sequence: TGTGCCAGCAGCTTTGACCCCGGGCAGGGGAGGGCTGAAGCTTTCTTT.

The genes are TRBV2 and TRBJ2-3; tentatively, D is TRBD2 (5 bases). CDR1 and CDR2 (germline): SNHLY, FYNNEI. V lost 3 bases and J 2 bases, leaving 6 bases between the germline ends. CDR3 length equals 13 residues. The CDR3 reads CASSEDFTDTQYF. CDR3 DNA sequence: TGTGCCAGCAGTGAGGACTTCACAGATACGCAGTATTTT. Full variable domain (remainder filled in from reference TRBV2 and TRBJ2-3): EPEVTQTPSHQVTQMGQEVILRCVPISNHLYFYWYRQILGQKVEFLVSFYNNEISEKSEIFDDQFSVERPDGSNFTLKIRSTKLEDSAMYFCASSEDFTDTQYFGPGTRLTVL.

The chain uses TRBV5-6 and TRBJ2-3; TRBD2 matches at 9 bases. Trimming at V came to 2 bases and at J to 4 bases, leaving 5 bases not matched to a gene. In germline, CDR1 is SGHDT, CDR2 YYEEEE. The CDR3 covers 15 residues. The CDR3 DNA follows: TGTGCCAGCAGCTTTGCGGGGGGGCAGTCAGATACGCAGTATTTT. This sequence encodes CASSFAGGQSDTQYF.

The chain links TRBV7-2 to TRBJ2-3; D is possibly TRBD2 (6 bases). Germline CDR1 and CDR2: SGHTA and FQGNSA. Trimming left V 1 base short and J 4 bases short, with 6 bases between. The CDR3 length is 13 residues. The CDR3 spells CASSLGGADTQYF. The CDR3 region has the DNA TGTGCCAGCAGCTTAGGGGGGGCAGATACGCAGTATTTT. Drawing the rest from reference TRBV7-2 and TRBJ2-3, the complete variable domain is GAGVSQSPSNKVTEKGKDVELRCDPISGHTALYWYRQSLGQGLEFLIYFQGNSAPDKSGLPSDRFSAERTGGSVSTLTIQRTQQEDSAVYLCASSLGGADTQYFGPGTRLTVL.

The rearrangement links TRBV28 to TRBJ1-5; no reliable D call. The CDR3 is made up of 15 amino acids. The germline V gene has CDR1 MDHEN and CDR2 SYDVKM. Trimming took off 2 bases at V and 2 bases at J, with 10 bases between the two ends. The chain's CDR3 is CASSLREFGNQPQHF. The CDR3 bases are TGTGCCAGCAGTTTAAGGGAATTCGGCAATCAGCCCCAGCATTTT.

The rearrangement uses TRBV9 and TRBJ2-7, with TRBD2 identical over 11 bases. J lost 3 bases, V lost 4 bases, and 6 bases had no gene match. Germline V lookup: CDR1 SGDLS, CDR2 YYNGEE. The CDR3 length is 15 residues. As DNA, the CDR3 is TGTGCCAGCAGCTTCACCGGGACTAGCGGCTACGAGCAGTACTTC. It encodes CASSFTGTSGYEQYF.

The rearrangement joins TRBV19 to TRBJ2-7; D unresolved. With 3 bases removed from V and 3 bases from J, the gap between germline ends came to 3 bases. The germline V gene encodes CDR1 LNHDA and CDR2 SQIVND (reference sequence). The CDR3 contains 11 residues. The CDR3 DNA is TGTGCCAGTAGTATTAACTACGAGCAGTACTTC. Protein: CASSINYEQYF.

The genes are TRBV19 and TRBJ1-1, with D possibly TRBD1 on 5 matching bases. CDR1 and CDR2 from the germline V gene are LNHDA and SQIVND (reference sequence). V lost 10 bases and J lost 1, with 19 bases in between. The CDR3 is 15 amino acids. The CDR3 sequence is CATTSRDSQNTEAFF. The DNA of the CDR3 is TGTGCCACCACTTCCAGGGACTCCCAGAACACTGAAGCTTTCTTT.

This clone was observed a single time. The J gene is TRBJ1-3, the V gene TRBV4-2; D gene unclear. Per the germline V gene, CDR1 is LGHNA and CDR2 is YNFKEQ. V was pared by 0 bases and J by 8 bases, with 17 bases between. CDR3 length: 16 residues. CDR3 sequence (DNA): TGTGCCAGCAGCCAAGATTGGTCCCGCCGGTGGGACACCATATATTTT. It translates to CASSQDWSRRWDTIYF.

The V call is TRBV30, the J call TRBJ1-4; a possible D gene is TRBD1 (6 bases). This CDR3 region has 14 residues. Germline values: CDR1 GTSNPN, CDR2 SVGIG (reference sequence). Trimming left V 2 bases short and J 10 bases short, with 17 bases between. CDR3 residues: CAWSLGGDTGKLFF. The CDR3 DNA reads TGTGCCTGGAGTCTAGGTGGGGACACGGGAAAACTGTTTTTT.

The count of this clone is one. The CDR3 nucleotides read TGTGCCAGCAGCTTACAGGAAAACTATGGCTACACCTTC. Protein product: CASSLQENYGYTF. The chain combines TRBV7-8 with TRBJ1-2; D call uncertain. The CDR3 contains 13 residues. Trimming shortened V by 2 bases and J by 2 bases, and 6 bases separated the two germline ends. Germline CDR1 is SGHVS and CDR2 is FQNEAQ. Supplemented by reference TRBV7-8 and TRBJ1-2, the full variable domain reads GAGVSQSPRYKVAKRGQDVALRCDPISGHVSLFWYQQALGQGPEFLTYFQNEAQLDKSGLPSDRFFAERPEGSVSTLKIQRTQQEDSAVYLCASSLQENYGYTFGSGTRLTVV.

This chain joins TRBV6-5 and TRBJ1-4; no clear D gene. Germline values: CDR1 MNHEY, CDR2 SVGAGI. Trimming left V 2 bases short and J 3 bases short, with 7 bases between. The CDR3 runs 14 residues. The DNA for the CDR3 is TGTGCCAGCAGTTACCTGGCATCTAATGAAAAACTGTTTTTT. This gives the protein CASSYLASNEKLFF.

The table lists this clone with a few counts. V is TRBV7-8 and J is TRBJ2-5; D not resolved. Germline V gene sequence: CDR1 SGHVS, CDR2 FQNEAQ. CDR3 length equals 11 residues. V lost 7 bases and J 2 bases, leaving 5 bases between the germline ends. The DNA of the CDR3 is TGTGCCAGCACCAAACAAGAGACCCAGTACTTC. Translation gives CASTKQETQYF.

The CDR3 protein is CASSSTPGNNPIYEQYF. In DNA form, the CDR3 reads TGTGCCAGCAGCTCCACTCCGGGAAACAACCCGATCTACGAGCAGTACTTC. The chain uses TRBV7-8 and TRBJ2-7; maybe TRBD2 (5 bases). V dropped 4 bases and J dropped 3 bases, with 22 bases sitting between them. Germline V CDR1 and CDR2: SGHVS, FQNEAQ. The CDR3 has 17 amino acids.

CDR3 DNA: TGTGCCAGCAGCTTAGCGATCAGCCAAGAGACCCAGTACTTC. Translating gives CASSLAISQETQYF. The genes are TRBV7-9 and TRBJ2-5; D unclear. The V and J ends lost 0 bases and 1 base respectively, with 6 bases between them. Per the germline V gene, CDR1 is SEHNR and CDR2 is FQNEAQ (reference sequence). This CDR3 is built from 14 residues.

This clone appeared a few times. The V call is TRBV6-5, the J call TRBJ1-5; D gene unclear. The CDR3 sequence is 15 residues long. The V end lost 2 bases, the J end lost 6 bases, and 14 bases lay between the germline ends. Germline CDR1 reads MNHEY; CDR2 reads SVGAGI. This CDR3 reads CASSYKGLDGQPQHF. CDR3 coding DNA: TGTGCCAGCAGTTACAAAGGGTTAGACGGTCAGCCCCAGCATTTT.

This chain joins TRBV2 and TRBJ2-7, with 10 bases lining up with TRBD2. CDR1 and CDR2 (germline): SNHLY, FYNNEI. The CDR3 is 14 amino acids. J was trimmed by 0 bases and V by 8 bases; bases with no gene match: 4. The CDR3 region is CASLAGGLSYEQYF. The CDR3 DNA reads TGTGCCAGCTTAGCGGGGGGCCTCTCCTACGAGCAGTACTTC.

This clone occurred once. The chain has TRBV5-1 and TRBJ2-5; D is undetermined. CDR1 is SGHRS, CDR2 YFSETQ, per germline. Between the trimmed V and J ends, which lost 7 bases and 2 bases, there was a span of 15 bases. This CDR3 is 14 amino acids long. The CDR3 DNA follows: TGCGCCAGCGGCCTAGGGAACCCGCAAGAGACCCAGTACTTC. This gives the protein CASGLGNPQETQYF.

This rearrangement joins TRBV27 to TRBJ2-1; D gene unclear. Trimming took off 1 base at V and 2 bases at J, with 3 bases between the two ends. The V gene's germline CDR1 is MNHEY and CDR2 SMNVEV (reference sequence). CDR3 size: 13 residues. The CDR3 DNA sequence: TGTGCCAGCAGTTTATATGCCTACAATGAGCAGTTCTTC. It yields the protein CASSLYAYNEQFF.

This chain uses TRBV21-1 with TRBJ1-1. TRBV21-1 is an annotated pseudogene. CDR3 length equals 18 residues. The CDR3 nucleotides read TGTGCCAGCAGCAAATATCCTGTCGTGGGGGGCGCGGGGACTGAAGCTTTCTTT. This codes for CASSKYPVVGGAGTEAFF.